This T cell receptor (beta chain) was found in a study of patients and donors after allogeneic stem cell transplantation. V lost 3 bases and J 0 bases, leaving 5 bases between the germline ends. The germline CDR1 and CDR2 sequences are GTSNPN and SVGIG (reference sequence). The CDR3 contains 13 residues. TCRdb ran MiXCR on the RT-PCR reads and lists one entry per CDR3 protein. Among around 160,000 distinct CDR3 sequences listed, 25% to 35% were seen once. The specimen was blood, either unsorted or a sorted T cell fraction (not recorded which). V is TRBV30 and J is TRBJ2-2; D uncertain. This clonotype was sampled from a human donor who was either an allogeneic HSCT recipient or a stem cell or donor lymphocyte infusion donor (not recorded which). It is not recorded whose cells these are; they may come from a transplant donor. The chain's CDR3 is CAWRTSNTGELFF. The DNA for the CDR3 is TGTGCCTGGAGGACTTCGAACACCGGGGAGCTGTTTTTT.